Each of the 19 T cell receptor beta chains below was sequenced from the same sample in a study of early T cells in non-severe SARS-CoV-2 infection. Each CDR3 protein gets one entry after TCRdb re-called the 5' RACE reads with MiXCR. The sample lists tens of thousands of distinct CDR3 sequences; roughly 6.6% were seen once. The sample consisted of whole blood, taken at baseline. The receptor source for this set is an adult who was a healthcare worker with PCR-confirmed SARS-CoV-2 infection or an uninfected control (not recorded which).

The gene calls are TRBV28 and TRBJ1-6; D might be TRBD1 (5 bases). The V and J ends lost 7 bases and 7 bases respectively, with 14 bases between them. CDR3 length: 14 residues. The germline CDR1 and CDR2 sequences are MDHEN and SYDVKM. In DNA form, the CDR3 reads TGTGCCAGCACATCTGGGGGGGGAAATTCACCCCTCCACTTT. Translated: CASTSGGGNSPLHF.

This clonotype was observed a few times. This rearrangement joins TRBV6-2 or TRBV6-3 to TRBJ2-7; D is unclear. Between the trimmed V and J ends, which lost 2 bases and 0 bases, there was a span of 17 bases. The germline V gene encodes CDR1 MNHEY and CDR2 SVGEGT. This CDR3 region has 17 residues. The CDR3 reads CASSYPTAWSASYEQYF. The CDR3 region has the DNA TGTGCCAGCAGTTACCCAACAGCATGGTCAGCCTCCTACGAGCAGTACTTC.

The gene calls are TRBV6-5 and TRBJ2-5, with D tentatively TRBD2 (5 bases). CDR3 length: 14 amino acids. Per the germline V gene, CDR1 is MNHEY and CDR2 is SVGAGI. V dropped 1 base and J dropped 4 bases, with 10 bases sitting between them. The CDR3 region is CASSYYYLAETQYF. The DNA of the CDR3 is TGTGCCAGCAGTTACTACTATCTAGCAGAGACCCAGTACTTC.

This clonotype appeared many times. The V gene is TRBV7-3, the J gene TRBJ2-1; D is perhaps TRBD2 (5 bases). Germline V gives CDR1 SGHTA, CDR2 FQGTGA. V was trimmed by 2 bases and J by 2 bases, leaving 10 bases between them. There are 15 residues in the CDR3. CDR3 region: CASSLEGDPYNEQFF. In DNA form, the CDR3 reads TGTGCCAGCAGCTTAGAGGGAGACCCCTACAATGAGCAGTTCTTC.

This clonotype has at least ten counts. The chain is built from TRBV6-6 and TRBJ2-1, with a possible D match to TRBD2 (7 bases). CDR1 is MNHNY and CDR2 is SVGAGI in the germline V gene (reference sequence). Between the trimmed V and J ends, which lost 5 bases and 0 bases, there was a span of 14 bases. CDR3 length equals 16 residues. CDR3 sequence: CASSAGGAYSYNEQFF. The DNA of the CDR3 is TGTGCCAGCAGTGCTGGGGGGGCGTACTCCTACAATGAGCAGTTCTTC.

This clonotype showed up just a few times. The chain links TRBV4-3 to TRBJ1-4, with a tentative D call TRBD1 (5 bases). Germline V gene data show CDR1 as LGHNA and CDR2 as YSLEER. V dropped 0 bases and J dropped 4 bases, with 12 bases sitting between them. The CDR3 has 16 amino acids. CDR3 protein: CASSQDLAGINEKLFF. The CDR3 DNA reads TGCGCCAGCAGCCAAGATCTTGCAGGGATTAATGAAAAACTGTTTTTT.

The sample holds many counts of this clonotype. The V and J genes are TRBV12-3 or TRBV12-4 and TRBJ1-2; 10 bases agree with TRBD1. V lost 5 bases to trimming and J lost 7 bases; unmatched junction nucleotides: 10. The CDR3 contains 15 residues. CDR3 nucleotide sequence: TGTGCCAGCAGTACGGCCGACGGGACAGGGGTTGGCTACACCTTC. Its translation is CASSTADGTGVGYTF.

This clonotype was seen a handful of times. The CDR3 sequence: CASSQTGALKAQYF. CDR3 DNA sequence: TGCGCCAGCAGCCAGACCGGGGCCCTAAAGGCGCAGTATTTT. The V and J genes are TRBV4-3 and TRBJ2-3, with D tentatively TRBD1 or TRBD2 (5 bases each). The CDR3 covers 14 residues. The germline V gene encodes CDR1 LGHNA and CDR2 YSLEER. Trimming cost V 3 bases and J 10 bases, with 17 bases left between them.

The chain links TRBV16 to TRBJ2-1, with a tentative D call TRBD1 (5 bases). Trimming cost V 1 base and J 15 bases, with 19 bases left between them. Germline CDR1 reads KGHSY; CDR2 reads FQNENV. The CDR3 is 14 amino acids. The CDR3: CASSQFDSLVRRFF. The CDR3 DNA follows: TGTGCCAGCAGCCAATTTGACAGCTTGGTTCGCCGGTTCTTC.

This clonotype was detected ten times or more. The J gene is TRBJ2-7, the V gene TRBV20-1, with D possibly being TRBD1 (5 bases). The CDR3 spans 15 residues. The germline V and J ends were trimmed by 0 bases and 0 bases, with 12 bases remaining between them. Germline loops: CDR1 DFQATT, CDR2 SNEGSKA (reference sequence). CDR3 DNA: TGCAGTGCTAGAGATAAAAGGGGCCTCTCCTACGAGCAGTACTTC. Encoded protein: CSARDKRGLSYEQYF.

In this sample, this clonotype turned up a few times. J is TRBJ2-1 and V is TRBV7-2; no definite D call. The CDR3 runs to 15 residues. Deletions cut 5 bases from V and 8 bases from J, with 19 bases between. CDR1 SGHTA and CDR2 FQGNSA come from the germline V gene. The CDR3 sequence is CASSLNLSPQDEQFF. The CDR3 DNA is TGTGCCAGCAGCCTCAACTTATCCCCCCAGGATGAGCAGTTCTTC.

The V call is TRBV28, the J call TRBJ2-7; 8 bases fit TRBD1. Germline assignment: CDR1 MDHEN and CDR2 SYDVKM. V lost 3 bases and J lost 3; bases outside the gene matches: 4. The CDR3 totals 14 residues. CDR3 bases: TGTGCCAGCAGTTTGGAGGGACAGGTCTACGAGCAGTACTTC. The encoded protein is CASSLEGQVYEQYF.

This CDR3 is CASSLATAGGPREQFF. In DNA form, the CDR3 reads TGTGCCAGCAGCTTGGCTACCGCGGGAGGGCCACGTGAGCAGTTCTTC. The rearrangement links TRBV7-6 to TRBJ2-1; 9 positions agree with TRBD2. Germline V gene sequence: CDR1 SGHVS, CDR2 FNYEAQ. This CDR3 region has 16 residues. V dropped 3 bases and J dropped 9; count of bases not matched to a gene: 12.

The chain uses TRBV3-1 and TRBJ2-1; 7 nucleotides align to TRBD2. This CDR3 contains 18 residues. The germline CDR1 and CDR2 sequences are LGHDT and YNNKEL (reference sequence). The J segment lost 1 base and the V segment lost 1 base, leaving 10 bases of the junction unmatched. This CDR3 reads CASSQGRGGSPSYNEQFF. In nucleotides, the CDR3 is TGTGCCAGCAGCCAAGGTCGAGGCGGGAGCCCTTCCTACAATGAGCAGTTCTTC.

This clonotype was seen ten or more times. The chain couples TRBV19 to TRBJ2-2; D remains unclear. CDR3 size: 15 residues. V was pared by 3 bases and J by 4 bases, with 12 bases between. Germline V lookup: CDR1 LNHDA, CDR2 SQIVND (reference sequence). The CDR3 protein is CASSIPGRSTGELFF. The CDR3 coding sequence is TGTGCCAGTAGTATCCCCGGGCGGTCCACCGGGGAGCTGTTTTTT. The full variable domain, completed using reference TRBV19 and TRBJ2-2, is DGGITQSPKYLFRKEGQNVTLSCEQNLNHDAMYWYRQDPGQGLRLIYYSQIVNDFQKGDIAEGYSVSREKKESFPLTVTSAQKNPTAFYLCASSIPGRSTGELFFGEGSRLTVL.

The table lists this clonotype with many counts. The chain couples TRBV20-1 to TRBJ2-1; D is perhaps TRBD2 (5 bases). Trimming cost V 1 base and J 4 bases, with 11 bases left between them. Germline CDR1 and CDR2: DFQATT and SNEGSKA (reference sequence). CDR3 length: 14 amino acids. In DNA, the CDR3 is TGCAGTGCTAGAGGAGCGGTTCCTTACAATGAGCAGTTCTTC. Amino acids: CSARGAVPYNEQFF.

CDR3 in amino acids: CASFRAGSTDTQYF. CDR3 bases: TGTGCCAGTTTCAGAGCAGGCAGCACAGATACGCAGTATTTT. The chain has TRBV11-2 and TRBJ2-3; D not certain. This CDR3 spans 14 amino acids. The V and J ends lost 9 bases and 0 bases respectively, with 13 bases between them. CDR1 SGHAT and CDR2 FQNNGV come from the germline V gene.

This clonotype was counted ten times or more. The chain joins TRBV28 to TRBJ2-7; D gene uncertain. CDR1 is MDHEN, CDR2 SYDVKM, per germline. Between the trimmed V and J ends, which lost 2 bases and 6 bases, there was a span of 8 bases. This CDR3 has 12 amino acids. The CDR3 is CASSLPGTEQYF. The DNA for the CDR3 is TGTGCCAGCAGTTTACCGGGTACCGAGCAGTACTTC.

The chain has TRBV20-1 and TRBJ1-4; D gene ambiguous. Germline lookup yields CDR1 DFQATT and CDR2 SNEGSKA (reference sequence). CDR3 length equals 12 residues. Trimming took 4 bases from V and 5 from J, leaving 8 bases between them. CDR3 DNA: TGCAGTGCTACCCGACCGAATGAAAAACTGTTTTTT. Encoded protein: CSATRPNEKLFF.